These 27 T cell receptor beta chains were sequenced from one sample in a study of CD8+CD57+ T cells in acquired aplastic anemia. Patients picked for sequencing had shown CD8+CD57+ cell expansion detected by flow cytometry. TCR beta VDJ combinations and CDR3 sequences were profiled from genomic DNA. Using its own MiXCR run on the reads, TCRdb lists one record per CDR3 protein. The top ten clones hold 1% to 1.5% of a sample with 250,000 to 350,000 distinct CDR3 sequences, approximately 57% of them seen once. The sequenced sample consisted of sorted CD4+, CD8+, or CD8+CD57+ T cells (not recorded which) from PBMCs. These receptors all come from a human donor with aplastic anemia.

This chain joins TRBV19 and TRBJ2-7; 8 nucleotides agree with TRBD2. The V and J ends lost 3 bases and 1 base, in that order; junction bases with no gene match: 5. The CDR3 is made up of 15 amino acids. CDR1 LNHDA and CDR2 SQIVND come from the germline V gene (reference sequence). Here the CDR3 reads CASSIGGRPSYEQYF. The CDR3 bases are TGTGCCAGTAGTATCGGCGGGAGGCCTTCCTACGAGCAGTACTTC.

As regards this clonotype: A much larger clone differs from this one at a single base, so this may be a read error. This chain links TRBV24-1 with TRBJ1-5; D ambiguous. This CDR3 region has 15 residues. CDR1 and CDR2 from the germline V gene are KGHDR and SFDVKD. V was clipped by 6 bases and J by 7 bases, with 18 bases between them. CDR3 sequence (DNA): TGTGCCACCAGTTTATCGGCCTATGGGAGGCAGCCCCAGCATTTT. Protein: CATSLSAYGRQPQHF.

This clonotype was counted a single time. The V gene is TRBV10-2, the J gene TRBJ1-4; D perhaps matches TRBD1 (6 bases). The CDR3 covers 16 residues. Germline assignment: CDR1 WSHSY and CDR2 SAAADI. Deletions cut 5 bases from V and 6 bases from J, with 19 bases between. The CDR3 bases are TGCGCCAGCAGTCCCGAGTGGGCAGGGGAGGATGAAAAACTGTTTTTT. Translated, it gives CASSPEWAGEDEKLFF.

A remark on this clonotype: The junction and the germline gene differ at one end; a read error may be behind it. This chain links TRBV2 with TRBJ2-5; 7 positions match TRBD2. The CDR3 runs to 15 residues. From germline, CDR1 is SNHLY and CDR2 FYNNEI. The CDR3 DNA reads as TGCAGTGCTAGAGCTTATACTAGCGACCAAGAGACCCAGTACTTC. This encodes CSARAYTSDQETQYF.

This clonotype showed up just a few times. This chain uses TRBV2 with TRBJ2-7, with 9 bases lining up with TRBD1. The length of the CDR3 is 14 residues. The V gene's germline CDR1 is SNHLY and CDR2 FYNNEI. V lost 7 bases and J lost 3; bases outside the gene matches: 7. The CDR3 DNA is TGTGCCAGCATGAGGGGACAGGGACACTACGAGCAGTACTTC. Its protein product is CASMRGQGHYEQYF.

This clonotype was recorded a few times. CDR3 nucleotide sequence: TGTGCCAGCAGCCGCCGGAGGACCCAGTACTTC. This gives the protein CASSRRRTQYF. The chain has TRBV7-2 and TRBJ2-5; D call uncertain. CDR3 length: 11 residues. Germline V gives CDR1 SGHTA, CDR2 FQGNSA. V was cut by 5 bases and J by 7 bases, with 8 bases left in between.

This sequence joins TRBV6-5 and TRBJ2-7, with D perhaps TRBD1 (5 bases). The CDR3 is 14 amino acids. Trimming left V 2 bases short and J 5 bases short, with 13 bases between. From germline, CDR1 is MNHEY and CDR2 SVGAGI. In DNA form, the CDR3 reads TGTGCCAGCAGTTACGGGCAAGGGGTTAACGAGCAGTACTTC. Translated, it gives CASSYGQGVNEQYF.

In this sample, this clonotype turned up many times. The gene calls are TRBV6-1 and TRBJ2-7, with TRBD1 identical over 7 bases. The germline V gene has CDR1 MNHNS and CDR2 SASEGT. The CDR3 runs to 13 residues. Unmatched junction bases numbered 4, after V lost 6 bases and J lost 2 bases. The CDR3: CASRNRGPYEQYF. CDR3 nucleotides: TGTGCCAGCAGGAACAGGGGACCCTACGAGCAGTACTTC.

The genes are TRBV15 and TRBJ2-3, with TRBD1 as a possible D gene (6 bases). The CDR3 sequence is 17 residues long. Trimming shortened V by 1 base and J by 0 bases, and 14 bases separated the two germline ends. Germline V gives CDR1 LNHNV, CDR2 YYDKDF (reference sequence). The CDR3: CATSRGQVLASTDTQYF. The CDR3, as DNA: TGTGCCACCAGCAGAGGACAGGTATTAGCTAGCACAGATACGCAGTATTTT.

J is TRBJ2-3 and V is TRBV20-1, with 10 bases lining up with TRBD2. J lost 0 bases, V lost 7 bases, and 10 bases had no gene match. Germline V gene data show CDR1 as DFQATT and CDR2 as SNEGSKA (reference sequence). CDR3 length: 16 amino acids. The CDR3 reads CSGTAGGPSSTDTQYF. The CDR3 DNA sequence: TGCAGTGGTACAGCGGGGGGGCCAAGCAGCACAGATACGCAGTATTTT.

The V call is TRBV2, the J call TRBJ2-7; D is uncertain. Germline V gene lookup returns CDR1 SNHLY and CDR2 FYNNEI. The V end lost 6 bases, the J end lost 2 bases, and 14 bases lay between the germline ends. The CDR3 extends over 14 amino acids. CDR3 protein: CASSGVLGAYEQYF. CDR3 bases: TGTGCCAGCAGCGGTGTCCTTGGGGCCTACGAGCAGTACTTC. Based on the CDR3 plus reference TRBV2 and TRBJ2-7, the full variable domain is EPEVTQTPSHQVTQMGQEVILRCVPISNHLYFYWYRQILGQKVEFLVSFYNNEISEKSEIFDDQFSVERPDGSNFTLKIRSTKLEDSAMYFCASSGVLGAYEQYFGPGTRLTVT.

The chain joins TRBV10-2 to TRBJ1-2, with D perhaps TRBD1 (6 bases). Germline CDR1 and CDR2: WSHSY and SAAADI. With 4 bases removed from V and 8 bases from J, the gap between germline ends came to 11 bases. The length of the CDR3 is 12 residues. The CDR3 DNA follows: TGCGCCAGCAGTGTCCAGGGGCGCGGCTACACCTTC. It specifies CASSVQGRGYTF.

This clonotype was detected many times. V and J are TRBV5-1 and TRBJ2-7; TRBD2 agrees at 7 bases. V gave up 5 bases and J gave up 1 base; unmatched junction bases: 3. The germline CDR1 and CDR2 sequences are SGHRS and YFSETQ. CDR3 length: 13 amino acids. The CDR3 DNA follows: TGCGCCAGCAGTATTAGCGGGTCCTACGAGCAGTACTTC. Its translation: CASSISGSYEQYF.

The chain combines TRBV24-1 with TRBJ1-1, with TRBD1 as a possible D gene (5 bases). The CDR3 is 12 amino acids. In germline, CDR1 is KGHDR, CDR2 SFDVKD. Trimming took off 10 bases at V and 1 base at J, with 9 bases between the two ends. Here the CDR3 DNA reads TGTGCCACGGGGGGAGCGAACACTGAAGCTTTCTTT. This codes for CATGGANTEAFF.

The gene calls are TRBV27 and TRBJ2-6; 7 bases are shared with TRBD2. Trimming removed 4 bases from V and 0 bases from J; junction bases left unmatched: 12. Germline V gives CDR1 MNHEY, CDR2 SMNVEV (reference sequence). This CDR3 contains 19 residues. The CDR3 coding sequence is TGTGCCAGCAGTTCAACCTCCGGGGGGAGATCCTCTGGGGCCAACGTCCTGACTTTC. It yields the protein CASSSTSGGRSSGANVLTF.

V is TRBV5-1 and J is TRBJ2-7; D may be TRBD2 (6 bases). Looked up from germline, CDR1 is SGHRS and CDR2 is YFSETQ. The CDR3 loop spans 14 amino acids. V was cut by 1 base and J by 5 bases, with 13 bases left in between. The CDR3, as DNA: TGCGCCAGCAGCTTGACTGGGGACTGGAACGAGCAGTACTTC. Translation gives CASSLTGDWNEQYF.

This clonotype occurred a few times. V gene TRBV7-9 combines with J gene TRBJ2-5; maybe TRBD1 (5 bases). With 0 bases removed from V and 3 bases from J, the gap between germline ends came to 8 bases. The CDR3 spans 14 residues. Germline V gene data show CDR1 as SEHNR and CDR2 as FQNEAQ (reference sequence). CDR3 nucleotide sequence: TGTGCCAGCAGCTTAGCGTCCAGGGAAGAGACCCAGTACTTC. Its translation: CASSLASREETQYF. Using reference TRBV7-9 and TRBJ2-5 for the parts outside the CDR3, the full variable domain is DTGVSQNPRHKITKRGQNVTFRCDPISEHNRLYWYRQTLGQGPEFLTYFQNEAQLEKSRLLSDRFSAERPKGSFSTLEIQRTEQGDSAMYLCASSLASREETQYFGPGTRLLVL.

The chain is built from TRBV2 and TRBJ1-1; D is ambiguous. Germline V gene sequence: CDR1 SNHLY, CDR2 FYNNEI. CDR3 length: 12 residues. The V end lost 9 bases, the J end lost 1 base, and 9 bases lay between the germline ends. CDR3 sequence reads: CARLDANTEAFF. The CDR3 DNA follows: TGTGCCAGACTAGACGCGAACACTGAAGCTTTCTTT.

This rearrangement joins TRBV2 to TRBJ2-7, with TRBD1 identical over 7 bases. In germline, CDR1 is SNHLY, CDR2 FYNNEI. Germline trimming cut 6 bases from V and 13 bases from J; bases unmatched to any gene: 12. The CDR3 contains 12 residues. The CDR3 region is CASSQDGQVQYF. CDR3 sequence (DNA): TGTGCCAGCAGCCAAGATGGACAGGTGCAATACTTC.

This chain links TRBV7-2 with TRBJ1-3; the D is unclear. The V gene's germline CDR1 is SGHTA and CDR2 FQGNSA. There are 19 residues in the CDR3. Trimming stripped 3 bases from V and 0 bases from J, with 21 bases between. The chain's CDR3 is CASSLRRNWQASSGNTIYF. CDR3 nucleotides: TGTGCCAGCAGCTTGAGGCGTAATTGGCAGGCTAGCTCTGGAAACACCATATATTTT.

The chain has TRBV6-6 and TRBJ2-7, with TRBD1 matching over 7 bases. V trimming: 6 bases; J trimming: 6 bases; junction bases outside the gene matches: 11. Germline loops: CDR1 MNHNY, CDR2 SVGAGI (reference sequence). This CDR3 is built from 14 residues. Here the CDR3 DNA reads TGTGCCAGCAGCCGGGACAGCGTTTTTCTCGAGCAGTACTTC. This encodes CASSRDSVFLEQYF.

This clonotype was counted only a few times. A read error may produce the germline difference seen at one junction end. CDR3 DNA: TGTGCCAGCAGCCAGCCGGGACAGGGGTATGAGAAACTGTTTTTT. Protein: CASSQPGQGYEKLFF. The chain recombines TRBV7-6 with TRBJ1-4, with 10 bases identical to TRBD1. The CDR3 runs to 15 residues. Germline assignment: CDR1 SGHVS and CDR2 FNYEAQ.

The count of this clonotype is one. The chain has TRBV6-4 and TRBJ2-3; D may match TRBD1 or TRBD2 (6 bases each). The CDR3 totals 15 residues. The V and J ends lost 2 bases and 0 bases respectively, with 9 bases between them. Germline V gene lookup returns CDR1 MRHNA and CDR2 SNTAGT. The CDR3 region is CASSDAGQSTDTQYF. CDR3 DNA sequence: TGTGCCAGCAGTGACGCGGGACAAAGCACAGATACGCAGTATTTT.

The V and J genes are TRBV10-3 and TRBJ1-4; TRBD1 might be the D (6 bases). V lost 2 bases and J lost 10, with 11 bases in between. The V gene's germline CDR1 is ENHRY and CDR2 SYGVKD. CDR3 length equals 13 residues. The CDR3 DNA reads TGTGCCATCAGTGAGCGGGTAGGGGGAAAACTGTTTTTT. Encoded protein: CAISERVGGKLFF.

The V gene is TRBV2, the J gene TRBJ1-3; 7 bases match TRBD1. The CDR3 extends over 16 amino acids. Losses at the gene ends were 6 bases for V and 0 bases for J; bases not matched to a gene: 8. Germline loops: CDR1 SNHLY, CDR2 FYNNEI. The CDR3 loop is CASSDDRVNSGNTIYF. CDR3 bases: TGTGCCAGCAGCGACGACAGGGTGAACTCTGGAAACACCATATATTTT.

The chain couples TRBV19 to TRBJ1-4; tentatively, D is TRBD1 (6 bases). V dropped 9 bases and J dropped 9 bases, with 14 bases sitting between them. The V gene's germline CDR1 is LNHDA and CDR2 SQIVND (reference sequence). The length of the CDR3 is 12 residues. CDR3 protein: CASNRAYKKLFF. The CDR3 bases are TGTGCCAGCAACAGGGCTTATAAAAAACTGTTTTTT.

The chain has TRBV7-6 and TRBJ2-7, with 8 positions matching TRBD1. V lost 6 bases and J lost 1; bases outside the gene matches: 11. The CDR3 has 16 residues. From germline, CDR1 is SGHVS and CDR2 FNYEAQ. The CDR3 is CASSYSPGQESYEQYF. In DNA, the CDR3 is TGTGCCAGCAGTTACTCTCCGGGACAGGAGTCCTACGAGCAGTACTTC.